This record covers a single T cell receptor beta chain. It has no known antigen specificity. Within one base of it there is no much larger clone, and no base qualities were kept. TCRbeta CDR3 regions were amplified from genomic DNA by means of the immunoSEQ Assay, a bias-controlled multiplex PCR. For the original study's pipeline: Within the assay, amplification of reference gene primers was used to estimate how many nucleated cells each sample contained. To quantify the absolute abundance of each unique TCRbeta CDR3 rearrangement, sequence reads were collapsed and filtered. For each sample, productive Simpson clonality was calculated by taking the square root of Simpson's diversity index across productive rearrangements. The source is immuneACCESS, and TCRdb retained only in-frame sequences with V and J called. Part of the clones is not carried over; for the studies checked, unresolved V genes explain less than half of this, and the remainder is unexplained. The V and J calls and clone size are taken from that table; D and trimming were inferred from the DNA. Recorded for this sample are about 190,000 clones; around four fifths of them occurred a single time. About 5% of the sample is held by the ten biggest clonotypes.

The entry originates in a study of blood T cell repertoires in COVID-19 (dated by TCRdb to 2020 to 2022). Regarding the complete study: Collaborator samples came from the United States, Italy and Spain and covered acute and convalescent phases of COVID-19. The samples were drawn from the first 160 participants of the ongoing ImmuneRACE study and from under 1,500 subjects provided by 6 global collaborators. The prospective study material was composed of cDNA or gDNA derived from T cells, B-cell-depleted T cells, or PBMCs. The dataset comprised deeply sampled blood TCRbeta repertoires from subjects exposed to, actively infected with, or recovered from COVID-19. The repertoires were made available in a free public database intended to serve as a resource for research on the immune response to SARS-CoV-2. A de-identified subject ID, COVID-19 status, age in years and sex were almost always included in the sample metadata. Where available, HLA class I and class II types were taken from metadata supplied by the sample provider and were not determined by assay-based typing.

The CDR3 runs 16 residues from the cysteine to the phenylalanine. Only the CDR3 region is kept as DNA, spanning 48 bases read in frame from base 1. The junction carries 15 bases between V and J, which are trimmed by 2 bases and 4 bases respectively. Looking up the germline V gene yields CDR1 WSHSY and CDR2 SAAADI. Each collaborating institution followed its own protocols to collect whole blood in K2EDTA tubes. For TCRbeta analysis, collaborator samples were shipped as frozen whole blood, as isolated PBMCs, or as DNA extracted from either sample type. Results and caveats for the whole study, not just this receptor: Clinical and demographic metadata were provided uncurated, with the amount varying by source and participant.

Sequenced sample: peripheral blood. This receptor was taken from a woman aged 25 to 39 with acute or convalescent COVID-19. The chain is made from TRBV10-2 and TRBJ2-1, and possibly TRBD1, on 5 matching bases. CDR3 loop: CASSEAFKGFYNEQFF. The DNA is TGCGCCAGCAGTGAGGCCTTCAAGGGGTTTTACAATGAGCAGTTCTTC.